This T cell receptor beta chain was sequenced for a study of tumor-infiltrating lymphocytes in primary liver carcinoma. Across the study: Tumor lesions were T1-T3 N0M0 and spanned about 4.2 to 11 cm.

On this clonotype itself: The antigen remains unidentified. An end of the junction does not agree with germline; a read error may underlie this.

This CDR3 spans 16 amino acids. CDR1 and CDR2 from the germline V gene are SGHKS and YYEKEE (reference sequence). General observations from the study: The top-250-clone fraction was significantly higher in tumors than in blood (p = 0.039). Bulk unsorted samples prevented comparison of CD4+ and CD8+ repertoires.

Researchers generated TCR beta cDNA from about 0.5 ug of total RNA, relying on a constant-region primer. ARM-PCR, slightly modified, supplied the TCR beta libraries through three nested multiplex PCR rounds. TRBV1-TRBV30 forward primers and a C-beta reverse primer were used in the first two PCR rounds, which each ran for 10 cycles. A single record per CDR3 protein comes from TCRdb applying MiXCR to the multiplex PCR reads. The table includes fewer than 350,000 distinct CDR3 sequences, 65% detected once. For blood RNA, unsorted whole blood served as the source, and germline DNA was extracted too. Chronic HBV infection, untreated so far, was present in the patients.

This receptor was identified in a man aged 35 to 55 with primary liver carcinoma and hepatitis B virus infection. The sequenced sample was peripheral blood. The genes are TRBV5-5 and TRBJ2-3; 9 bases fit TRBD2. The CDR3 sequence: CASSSGLAPRTDAQYF. In DNA form, the CDR3 reads TGTGCCAGCAGCTCTGGACTAGCGCCTCGCACAGATGCGCAGTATTTT.